This is a list of T cell receptor beta chains from one sample in a study of shared clonotypes between healthy human individuals. Data came from immunoSEQ multiplex PCR; TCRdb stores just in-frame clones and leaves some out. The sample yields around 500,000 clones, roughly 83% seen once. The sample comprised PBMCs. These receptors originate from a woman aged 35 to 49 in good health. Some clones in this sample may be carry-over from other donors' samples. The CDR3 runs from the conserved cysteine through the conserved F or W. The D gene is left open where the match is weak. Size is stated for part of the rows, as once, few or many counts, or as a class when the clone is expanded.

v_call	d_call	j_call	clone_size	cdr3_nt	cdr3_aa
TRBV6-4	NA	TRBJ1-2	once	TGTGCCAGGGGCGGTGCGGAGGTAATCCATGGCTACACCTTC	CARGGAEVIHGYTF
TRBV11-2	TRBD2	TRBJ2-3	NA	TGTGCCAGCAGCTTAGTTAGCGGGAGCGAGGATACGCAGTATTTT	CASSLVSGSEDTQYF
TRBV25-1	TRBD1	TRBJ1-4	few	TGTGCCAGCAGTGAACGGGGACAGAAGGATGAAAAACTGTTTTTT	CASSERGQKDEKLFF
TRBV6-6	NA	TRBJ1-2	NA	TGTGCCAGCAGTTACAGCGACACACCTAACTATGGCTACACCTTC	CASSYSDTPNYGYTF
TRBV6-5	NA	TRBJ2-5	NA	TGTGCCAGCAGTTCCCTTTCAGGGGGGTACCAAGAGACCCAGTACTTC	CASSSLSGGYQETQYF
TRBV4-1	NA	TRBJ2-7	NA	TGCGCCAGCAGCCAAGACTCGGGTCTCCCGACGGGAGCGAACTACGAGCAGTACTTC	CASSQDSGLPTGANYEQYF
TRBV4-2	TRBD2	TRBJ2-3	NA	TGTGCCAGCAGCCAAGGGGCTAGCGGTAGCACAGATACGCAGTATTTT	CASSQGASGSTDTQYF
TRBV6-6	TRBD1	TRBJ1-4	NA	TGTGCCAGCAGTGACAGGGGGTTGAAAAAACTGTTTTTT	CASSDRGLKKLFF
TRBV2	TRBD1	TRBJ1-5	NA	TGTGCCAGCACTGGGACAGATCTCAGCAATCAGCCCCAGCATTTT	CASTGTDLSNQPQHF
TRBV2	NA	TRBJ2-7	NA	TGTGCCAGCACCCTTGTCTACGAGCAGTACTTC	CASTLVYEQYF
TRBV5-1	TRBD1	TRBJ2-7	NA	TGCGCCAGCAGCCCTGGACAGGGAGAGAAGTACTTC	CASSPGQGEKYF
TRBV7-9	NA	TRBJ2-1	once	TGTGCCAGCAGCTTAGGTGTGGCGCCCAATGAGCAGTTCTTC	CASSLGVAPNEQFF
TRBV20-1	NA	TRBJ2-7	once	TGCAGTGCTAGAAGTCCCGGGACCTCCATATTC	CSARSPGTSIF
TRBV5-4	NA	TRBJ2-2	once	TGTGCCAGCAGCTCCTCCGGGCCCCTCACCGGGGAGCTGTTTTTT	CASSSSGPLTGELFF
TRBV18	TRBD1	TRBJ1-1	NA	TGTGCCAGCTCACCACAGCAATTAAGGGACAGACTGAACACTGAAGCTTTCTTT	CASSPQQLRDRLNTEAFF
TRBV11-2	NA	TRBJ2-3	NA	TGTGCCAGCAGCTTATCAGTTCAGGGTGTTTTATCAGATACGCAGTATTTT	CASSLSVQGVLSDTQYF
TRBV28	TRBD1	TRBJ1-4	NA	TGTGCCAGCAGTTTAAAGGGGGCGCTGGAAGAAAAACTGTTTTTT	CASSLKGALEEKLFF
TRBV7-8	TRBD2	TRBJ2-1	NA	TGTGCCAGCAGCTCGGGACTAGCGGGGTACAATGAGCAGTTCTTC	CASSSGLAGYNEQFF